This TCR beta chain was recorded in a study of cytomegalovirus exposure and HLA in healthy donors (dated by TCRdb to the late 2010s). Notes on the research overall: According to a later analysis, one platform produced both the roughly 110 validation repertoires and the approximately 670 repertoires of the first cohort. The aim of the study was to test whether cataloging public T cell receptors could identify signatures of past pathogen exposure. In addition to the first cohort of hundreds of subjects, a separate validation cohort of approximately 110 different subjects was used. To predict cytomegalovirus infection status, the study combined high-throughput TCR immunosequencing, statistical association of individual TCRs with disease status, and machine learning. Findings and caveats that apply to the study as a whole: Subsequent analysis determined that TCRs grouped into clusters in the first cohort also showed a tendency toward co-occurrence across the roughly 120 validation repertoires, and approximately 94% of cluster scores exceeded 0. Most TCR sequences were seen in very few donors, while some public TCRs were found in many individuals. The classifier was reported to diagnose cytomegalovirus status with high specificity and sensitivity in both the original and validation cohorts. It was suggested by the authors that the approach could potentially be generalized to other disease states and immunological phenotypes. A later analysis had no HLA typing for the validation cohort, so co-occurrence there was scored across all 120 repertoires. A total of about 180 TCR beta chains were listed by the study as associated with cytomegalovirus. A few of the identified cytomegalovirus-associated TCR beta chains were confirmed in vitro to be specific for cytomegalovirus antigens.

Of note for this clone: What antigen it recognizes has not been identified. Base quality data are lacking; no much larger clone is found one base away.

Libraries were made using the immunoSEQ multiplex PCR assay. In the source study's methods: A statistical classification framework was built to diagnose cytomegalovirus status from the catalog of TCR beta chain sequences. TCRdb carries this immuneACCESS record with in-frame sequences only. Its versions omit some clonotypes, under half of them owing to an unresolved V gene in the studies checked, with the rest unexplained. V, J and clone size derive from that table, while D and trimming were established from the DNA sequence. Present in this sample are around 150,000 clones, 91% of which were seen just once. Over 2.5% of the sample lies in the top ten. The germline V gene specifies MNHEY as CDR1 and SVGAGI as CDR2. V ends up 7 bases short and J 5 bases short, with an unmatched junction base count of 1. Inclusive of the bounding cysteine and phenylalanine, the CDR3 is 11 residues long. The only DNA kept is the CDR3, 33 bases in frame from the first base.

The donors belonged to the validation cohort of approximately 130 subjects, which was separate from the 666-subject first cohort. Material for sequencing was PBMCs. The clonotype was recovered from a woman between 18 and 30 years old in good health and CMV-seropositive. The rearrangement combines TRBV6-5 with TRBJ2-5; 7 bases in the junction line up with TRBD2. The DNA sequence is TGTGCCAGCACCGGGAGGGAGACCCAGTACTTC. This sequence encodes CASTGRETQYF.